The next 20 T cell receptor beta chains were all read from a single sample in a study of vaccination effects on CD4 cells after COVID-19. The antigens for these receptors are not known. Using immunoSEQ multiplex PCR, the repertoire was profiled, and TCRdb retains in-frame clones only, with some absent. The repertoire includes 30,000 to 35,000 clones, roughly four fifths of them detected once, and 5.5% to 8.5% sits in the top ten. Investigators separated out CD4+ T cells once around 11 days of culture had passed. Confirmation by PCR established that the person had SARS-CoV-2 infection between March and December 2020. The participants, recipients of two vaccine doses, got either BNT162b2 or mRNA-1273. Sequences were derived from CD4+ T cells from PBMCs cultured without peptide, sampled after COVID-19 vaccination. The receptors here all came from a human donor who had a prior SARS-CoV-2 infection.

The rearrangement links TRBV5-1 to TRBJ2-3, with 9 bases identical to TRBD2. Per the germline V gene, CDR1 is SGHRS and CDR2 is YFSETQ. V trimming: 0 bases; J trimming: 3 bases; junction bases outside the gene matches: 8. The CDR3 covers 17 residues. This CDR3 is CASSLAPSGDPTDTQYF. CDR3 DNA: TGCGCCAGCAGCTTGGCCCCTAGCGGGGATCCTACAGATACGCAGTATTTT.

The J gene is TRBJ2-3, the V gene TRBV3-1 (or the pseudogene TRBV3-2); 9 nucleotides agree with TRBD2. With 1 base clipped from V and 4 bases from J, the junction kept 12 bases outside the gene matches. The germline CDR1 and CDR2 sequences are LGHDT and YNNKEL (reference sequence). This CDR3 is built from 18 residues. The CDR3: CASSQGDPLAGLSDTQYF. The CDR3 DNA reads TGTGCCAGCAGCCAAGGTGATCCTCTAGCGGGGTTGTCAGATACGCAGTATTTT.

This clone was seen a handful of times. The gene calls are TRBV4-2 and TRBJ2-7; D may match TRBD1 or TRBD2 (5 bases each). V dropped 1 base and J dropped 6 bases, with 7 bases sitting between them. This CDR3 spans 12 amino acids. Germline CDR1 and CDR2: LGHNA and YNFKEQ. CDR3 protein: CASSQGGVEQYF. The CDR3, as DNA: TGTGCCAGCAGCCAAGGAGGGGTCGAGCAGTACTTC.

CDR3 sequence: CAIRGGQETQYF. DNA of the CDR3: TGTGCCATCCGGGGAGGACAAGAGACCCAGTACTTC. The gene calls are TRBV10-3 and TRBJ2-5; maybe TRBD2 (6 bases). Per the germline V gene, CDR1 is ENHRY and CDR2 is SYGVKD. The CDR3 is made up of 12 amino acids. Trimming removed 8 bases at V and 2 bases at J, with 9 bases between.

The V and J genes are TRBV11-2 and TRBJ1-2; D may be TRBD1 (6 bases). The V and J ends lost 5 bases and 3 bases respectively, with 28 bases between them. This CDR3 has 19 amino acids. The germline CDR1 and CDR2 sequences are SGHAT and FQNNGV. CDR3 in DNA: TGTGCCAGCAGCGCCCTTAAGAGGGGGGTAACTCGGCGGGACTATGGCTACACCTTC. It yields the protein CASSALKRGVTRRDYGYTF.

This sequence joins TRBV2 and TRBJ2-2; D unresolved. Trimming removed 8 bases at V and 4 bases at J, with 5 bases between. Germline CDR1 SNHLY, CDR2 FYNNEI. CDR3 length: 11 residues. The CDR3 DNA reads as TGTGCCAGCGGGCCCACCGGGGAGCTGTTTTTT. It encodes CASGPTGELFF.

This chain joins TRBV7-2 and TRBJ2-1; TRBD2 is a possible D gene (5 bases). Trimming stripped 1 base from V and 0 bases from J, with 10 bases between. The CDR3 spans 16 residues. Germline loops: CDR1 SGHTA, CDR2 FQGNSA. CDR3 region: CASSLVIGVSYNEQFF. Written as DNA, the CDR3 is TGTGCCAGCAGCTTAGTCATCGGGGTCTCCTACAATGAGCAGTTCTTC.

The chain uses TRBV15 and TRBJ1-1; no firm D call. V dropped 0 bases and J dropped 1 base, with 3 bases sitting between them. The CDR3 consists of 13 residues. The germline V gene encodes CDR1 LNHNV and CDR2 YYDKDF (reference sequence). CDR3 region: CATSRDENTEAFF. The CDR3 DNA is TGTGCCACCAGCAGAGACGAGAACACTGAAGCTTTCTTT.

The genes are TRBV7-9 and TRBJ2-2; D remains unclear. The germline CDR1 and CDR2 sequences are SEHNR and FQNEAQ (reference sequence). Trimming cost V 4 bases and J 3 bases, with 9 bases left between them. CDR3 length equals 14 residues. The CDR3 loop is CASSYIRDTGELFF. DNA of the CDR3: TGTGCCAGCAGCTACATACGGGACACCGGGGAGCTGTTTTTT.

Here the CDR3 reads CASSWDRYNEKLFF. Written as DNA, the CDR3 is TGTGCCAGCAGCTGGGACAGATATAATGAAAAACTGTTTTTT. The chain has TRBV7-2 and TRBJ1-4, with TRBD1 matching over 7 bases. The trim removed 4 bases at V and 4 bases at J, leaving 3 bases unmatched. This CDR3 has 14 amino acids. Germline V CDR1 and CDR2: SGHTA, FQGNSA.

This clone has just a few counts. The V and J genes are TRBV5-1 and TRBJ2-6, with a weak D call TRBD1 (5 bases). CDR1 is SGHRS, CDR2 YFSETQ, per germline. V lost 5 bases and J 0 bases, leaving 9 bases between the germline ends. There are 15 residues in the CDR3. The CDR3 region has the DNA TGCGCCAGCAGTAGGGGCCGCTCTGGGGCCAACGTCCTGACTTTC. It codes for CASSRGRSGANVLTF.

The rearrangement joins TRBV5-4 to TRBJ2-7; TRBD2 agrees at 11 bases. V trimming: 3 bases; J trimming: 5 bases; junction bases outside the gene matches: 10. The CDR3 is 16 amino acids. From germline, CDR1 is SGHNT and CDR2 YYREEE (reference sequence). The CDR3 DNA follows: TGTGCCAGCAGCTCGCCCCAAACTAGCGGGAGCGACGAGCAGTACTTC. This translates into CASSSPQTSGSDEQYF.

The chain employs TRBV7-8 and TRBJ1-1, with TRBD1 matching 8 bases. V was pared by 4 bases and J by 4 bases, with 11 bases of the junction left unmatched. CDR1 is SGHVS, CDR2 FQNEAQ, per germline. The CDR3 spans 16 residues. In nucleotides, the CDR3 is TGTGCCAGCAGCTCCATTTACAGGGGGGGGTTCACTGAAGCTTTCTTT. It specifies CASSSIYRGGFTEAFF.

The chain employs TRBV6-5 and TRBJ1-1; TRBD1 matches 7 bases. Losses at the gene ends were 6 bases for V and 0 bases for J; bases not matched to a gene: 4. This CDR3 contains 14 residues. Germline CDR1 MNHEY, CDR2 SVGAGI. The CDR3 reads CASRADRVNTEAFF. CDR3 nucleotide sequence: TGTGCCAGCAGGGCAGACAGGGTGAACACTGAAGCTTTCTTT.

The table lists this clone with a count of one. The J gene is TRBJ1-4, the V gene TRBV4-3, with D possibly being TRBD1 (6 bases). The V gene's germline CDR1 is LGHNA and CDR2 YSLEER. V was shortened by 1 base and J by 5 bases, with 11 bases between the two germline ends. The CDR3 runs to 15 residues. The CDR3 nucleotides are TGCGCCAGCAGCCAAGTCACGACAGGAAATGAAAAACTGTTTTTT. This sequence encodes CASSQVTTGNEKLFF.

This rearrangement joins TRBV20-1 to TRBJ1-1; no clear D. Germline CDR1 and CDR2: DFQATT and SNEGSKA (reference sequence). The V gene lost 4 bases and the J gene lost 4 bases, with 4 bases spanning the gap. The CDR3 covers 10 residues. The DNA for the CDR3 is TGCAGTGCTATGATCACTGAAGCTTTCTTT. Translated: CSAMITEAFF.

This chain joins TRBV24-1 and TRBJ2-1, with 11 bases matching TRBD2. Germline V lookup: CDR1 KGHDR, CDR2 SFDVKD. V shed 3 bases and J 2 bases; nucleotides not matched to a gene: 5. The CDR3 is 17 amino acids. The CDR3 DNA reads TGTGCCACCAGTGATGCCGGGACTAGCGGACCCTACAATGAGCAGTTCTTC. Its translation: CATSDAGTSGPYNEQFF.

The CDR3 protein is CASSYSMPGSGTEAFF. For the CDR3, the DNA is TGTGCCAGCAGTTACTCGATGCCGGGGAGTGGCACTGAAGCTTTCTTT. The chain employs TRBV6-5 and TRBJ1-1; D not certain. Looked up from germline, CDR1 is MNHEY and CDR2 is SVGAGI. Trimming cost V 0 bases and J 4 bases, with 15 bases left between them. The CDR3 has 16 residues.

The table lists this clone with a count of one. The chain recombines TRBV3-1 (or the pseudogene TRBV3-2) with TRBJ2-7; 8 bases line up with TRBD1. CDR1 is LGHDT and CDR2 is YNNKEL in the germline V gene (reference sequence). The CDR3 is 15 residues long. Trimming at V came to 2 bases and at J to 3 bases, leaving 6 bases not matched to a gene. CDR3 nucleotide sequence: TGTGCCAGCAGCCAACCCAGGGGGCAAAACTACGAGCAGTACTTC. Its translation: CASSQPRGQNYEQYF.

This rearrangement joins TRBV7-2 to TRBJ2-5; 14 positions match TRBD2. Germline trimming cut 4 bases from V and 2 bases from J; bases unmatched to any gene: 6. The CDR3 consists of 17 residues. Looked up from germline, CDR1 is SGHTA and CDR2 is FQGNSA. As DNA, the CDR3 is TGTGCCAGCAGCTCAAGGACTAGCGGGGGGCCACAAGAGACCCAGTACTTC. This codes for CASSSRTSGGPQETQYF.